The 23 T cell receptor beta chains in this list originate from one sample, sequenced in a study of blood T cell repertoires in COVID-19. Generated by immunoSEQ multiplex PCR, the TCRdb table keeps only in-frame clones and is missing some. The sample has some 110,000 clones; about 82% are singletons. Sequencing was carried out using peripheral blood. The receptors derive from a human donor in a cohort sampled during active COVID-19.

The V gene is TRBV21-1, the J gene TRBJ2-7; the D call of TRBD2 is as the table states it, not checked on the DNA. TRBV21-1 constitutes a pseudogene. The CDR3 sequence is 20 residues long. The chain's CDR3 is CASSPSGGTASGRNSYEQYF. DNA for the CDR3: TGTGCCAGCAGTCCTAGCGGGGGGACGGCTAGCGGGAGGAACAGCTACGAGCAGTACTTC.

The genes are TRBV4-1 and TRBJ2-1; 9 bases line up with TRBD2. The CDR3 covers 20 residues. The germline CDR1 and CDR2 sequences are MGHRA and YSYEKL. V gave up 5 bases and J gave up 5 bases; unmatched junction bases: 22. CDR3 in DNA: TGCGCCAGCAGCAAAATTACGTCGACTAGCGGTCTCGGGGCCAACAATGAGCAGTTCTTC. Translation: CASSKITSTSGLGANNEQFF.

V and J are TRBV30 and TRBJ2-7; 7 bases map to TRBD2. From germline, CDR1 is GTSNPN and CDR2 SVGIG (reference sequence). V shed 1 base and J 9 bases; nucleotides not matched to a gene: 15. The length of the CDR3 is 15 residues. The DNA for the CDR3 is TGTGCCTGGAGTGCAGGAGCGGGGCTCATTCCCGGGCAGTACTTC. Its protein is CAWSAGAGLIPGQYF. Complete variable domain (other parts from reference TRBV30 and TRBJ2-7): SQTIHQWPATLVQPVGSPLSLECTVEGTSNPNLYWYRQAAGRGLQLLFYSVGIGQISSEVPQNLSASRPQDRQFILSSKKLLLSDSGFYLCAWSAGAGLIPGQYFGPGTRLTVT.

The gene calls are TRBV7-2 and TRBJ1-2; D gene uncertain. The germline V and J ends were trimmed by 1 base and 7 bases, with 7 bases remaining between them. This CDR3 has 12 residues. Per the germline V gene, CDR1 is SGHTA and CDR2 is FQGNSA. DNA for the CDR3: TGTGCCAGCAGCTTAGGGGGAGGTGGCTACACCTTC. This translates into CASSLGGGGYTF.

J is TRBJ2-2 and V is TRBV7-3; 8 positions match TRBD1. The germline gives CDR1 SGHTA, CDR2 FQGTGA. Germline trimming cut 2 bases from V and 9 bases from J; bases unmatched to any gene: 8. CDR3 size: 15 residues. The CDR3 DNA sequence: TGTGCCAGCAGCTTATTTGGACAGGGACGCCGGGAGCTGTTTTTT. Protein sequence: CASSLFGQGRRELFF.

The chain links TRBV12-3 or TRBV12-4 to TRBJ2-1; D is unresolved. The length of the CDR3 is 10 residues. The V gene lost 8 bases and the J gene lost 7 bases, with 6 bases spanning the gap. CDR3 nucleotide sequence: TGTGCCAGCGGTTCTAATGAGCAGTTCTTC. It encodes CASGSNEQFF.

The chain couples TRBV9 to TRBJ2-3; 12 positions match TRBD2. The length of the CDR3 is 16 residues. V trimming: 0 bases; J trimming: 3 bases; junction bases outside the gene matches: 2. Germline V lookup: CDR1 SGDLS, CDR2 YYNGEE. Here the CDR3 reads CASSVGLAGGTDTQYF. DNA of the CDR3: TGTGCCAGCAGCGTAGGGCTAGCGGGAGGGACAGATACGCAGTATTTT.

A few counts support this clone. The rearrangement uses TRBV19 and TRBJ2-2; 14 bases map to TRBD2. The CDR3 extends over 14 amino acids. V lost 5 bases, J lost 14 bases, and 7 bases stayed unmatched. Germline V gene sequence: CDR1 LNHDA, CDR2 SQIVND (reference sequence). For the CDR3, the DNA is TGTGCCAGTAGTGCCTCGGGACTAGCGGGAGTTCTGTTTTTT. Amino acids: CASSASGLAGVLFF.

CDR3 protein: CASSGPPPGAKLFF. CDR3 sequence (DNA): TGCGCCAGCAGTGGCCCGCCCCCAGGGGCCAAACTGTTTTTT. The V call is TRBV5-1, the J call TRBJ1-4, with a tentative D call TRBD1 (6 bases). The CDR3 has 14 amino acids. Germline V gene data show CDR1 as SGHRS and CDR2 as YFSETQ. Trimming shortened V by 5 bases and J by 11 bases, and 19 bases separated the two germline ends.

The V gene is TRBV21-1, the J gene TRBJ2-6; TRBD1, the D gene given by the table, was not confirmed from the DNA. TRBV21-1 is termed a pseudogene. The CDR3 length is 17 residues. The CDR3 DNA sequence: TGTGCCAGCAGCCCACGGGACACCGGCTCTGGGGCCAACGTCCTGACTTTC. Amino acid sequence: CASSPRDTGSGANVLTF.

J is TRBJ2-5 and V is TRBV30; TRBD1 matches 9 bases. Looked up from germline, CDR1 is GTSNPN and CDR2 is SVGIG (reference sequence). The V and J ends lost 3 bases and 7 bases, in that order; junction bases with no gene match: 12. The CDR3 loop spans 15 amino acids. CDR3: CAWRGAGTGFLTQYF. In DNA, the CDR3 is TGTGCCTGGAGGGGGGCGGGGACAGGGTTTTTGACCCAGTACTTC. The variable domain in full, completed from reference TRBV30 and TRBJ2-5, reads SQTIHQWPATLVQPVGSPLSLECTVEGTSNPNLYWYRQAAGRGLQLLFYSVGIGQISSEVPQNLSASRPQDRQFILSSKKLLLSDSGFYLCAWRGAGTGFLTQYFGPGTRLLVL.

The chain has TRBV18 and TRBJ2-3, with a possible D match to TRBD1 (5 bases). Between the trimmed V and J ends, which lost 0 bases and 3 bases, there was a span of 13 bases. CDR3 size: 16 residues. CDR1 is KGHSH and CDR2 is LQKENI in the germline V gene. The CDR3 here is CASSPPGRVETDTQYF. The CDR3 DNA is TGTGCCAGCTCACCACCGGGCAGGGTGGAAACAGATACGCAGTATTTT. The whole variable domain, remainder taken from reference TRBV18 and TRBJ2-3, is NAGVMQNPRHLVRRRGQEARLRCSPMKGHSHVYWYRQLPEEGLKFMVYLQKENIIDESGMPKERFSAEFPKEGPSILRIQQVVRGDSAAYFCASSPPGRVETDTQYFGPGTRLTVL.

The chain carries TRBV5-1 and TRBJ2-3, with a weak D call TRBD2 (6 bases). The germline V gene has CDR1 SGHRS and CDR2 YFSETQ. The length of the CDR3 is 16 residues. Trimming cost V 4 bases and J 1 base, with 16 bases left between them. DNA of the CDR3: TGCGCCAGCAGCAACACACGGGGAGGTGGCACAGATACGCAGTATTTT. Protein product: CASSNTRGGGTDTQYF.

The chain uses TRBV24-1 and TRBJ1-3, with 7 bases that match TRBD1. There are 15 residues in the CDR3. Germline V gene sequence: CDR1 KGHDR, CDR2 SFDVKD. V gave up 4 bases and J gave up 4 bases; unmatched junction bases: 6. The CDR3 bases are TGTGCCACCAGTGACCCTGGGACAGCGGGAAACACCATATATTTT. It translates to CATSDPGTAGNTIYF.

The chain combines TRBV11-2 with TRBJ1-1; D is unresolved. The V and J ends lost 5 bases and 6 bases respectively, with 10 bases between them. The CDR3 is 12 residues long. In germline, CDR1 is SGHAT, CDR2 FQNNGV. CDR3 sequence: CASSKRYPEAFF. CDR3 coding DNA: TGTGCCAGCAGCAAGAGGTACCCTGAAGCTTTCTTT.

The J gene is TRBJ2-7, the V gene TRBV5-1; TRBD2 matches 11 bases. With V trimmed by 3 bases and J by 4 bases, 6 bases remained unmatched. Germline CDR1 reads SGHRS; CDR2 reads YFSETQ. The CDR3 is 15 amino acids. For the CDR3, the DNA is TGCGCCAGCAGCTGGTTAGCGGGAGGGCCGTACGAGCAGTACTTC. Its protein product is CASSWLAGGPYEQYF. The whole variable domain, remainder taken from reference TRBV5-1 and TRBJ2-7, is KAGVTQTPRYLIKTRGQQVTLSCSPISGHRSVSWYQQTPGQGLQFLFEYFSETQRNKGNFPGRFSGRQFSNSRSEMNVSTLELGDSALYLCASSWLAGGPYEQYFGPGTRLTVT.

The CDR3 bases are TGTGCCAGTAGCCGAGGGGGACTAGCGGGAGAGATCTTGAGCAACGAGCAGTACTTC. Its translation is CASSRGGLAGEILSNEQYF. V and J are TRBV19 and TRBJ2-7; 14 bases are shared with TRBD2. The ends lost 6 bases at V and 5 bases at J; junction bases unmatched: 18. The CDR3 spans 19 residues. CDR1 LNHDA and CDR2 SQIVND come from the germline V gene (reference sequence).

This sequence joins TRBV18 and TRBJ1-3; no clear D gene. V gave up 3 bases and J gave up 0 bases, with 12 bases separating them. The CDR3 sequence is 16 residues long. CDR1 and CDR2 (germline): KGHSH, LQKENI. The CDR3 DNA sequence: TGTGCCAGCTCACCGAACCCATTAGACTCTGGAAACACCATATATTTT. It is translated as CASSPNPLDSGNTIYF.

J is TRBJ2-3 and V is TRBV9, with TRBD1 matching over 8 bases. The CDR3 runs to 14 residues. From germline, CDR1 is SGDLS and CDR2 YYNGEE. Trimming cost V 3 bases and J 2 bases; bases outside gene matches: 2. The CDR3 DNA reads TGTGCCAGCAGCGCCCAGGGGGCCACAGATACGCAGTATTTT. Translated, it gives CASSAQGATDTQYF.

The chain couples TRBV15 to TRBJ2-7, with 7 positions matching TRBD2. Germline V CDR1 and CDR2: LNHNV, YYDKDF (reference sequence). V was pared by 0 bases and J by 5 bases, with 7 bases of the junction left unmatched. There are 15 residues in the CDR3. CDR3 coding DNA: TGTGCCACCAGCAGAGATGGGGCGGGAGTTAACGAGCAGTACTTC. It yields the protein CATSRDGAGVNEQYF.

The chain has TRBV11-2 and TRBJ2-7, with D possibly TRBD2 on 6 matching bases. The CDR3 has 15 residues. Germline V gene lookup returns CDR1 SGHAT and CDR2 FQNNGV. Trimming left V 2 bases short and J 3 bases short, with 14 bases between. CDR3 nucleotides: TGTGCCAGCAGCTTAATGGGACTGAGTTTCTACGAGCAGTACTTC. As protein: CASSLMGLSFYEQYF. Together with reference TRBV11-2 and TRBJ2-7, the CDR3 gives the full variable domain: EAGVAQSPRYKIIEKRQSVAFWCNPISGHATLYWYQQILGQGPKLLIQFQNNGVVDDSQLPKDRFSAERLKGVDSTLKIQPAKLEDSAVYLCASSLMGLSFYEQYFGPGTRLTVT.

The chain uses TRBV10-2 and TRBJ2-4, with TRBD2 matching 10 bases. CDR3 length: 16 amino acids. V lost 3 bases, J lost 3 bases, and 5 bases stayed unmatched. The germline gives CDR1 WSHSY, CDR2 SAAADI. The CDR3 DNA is TGCGCCAGCAGTGATAGCGGGGGGTCACGCAAAAACATTCAGTACTTC. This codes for CASSDSGGSRKNIQYF.

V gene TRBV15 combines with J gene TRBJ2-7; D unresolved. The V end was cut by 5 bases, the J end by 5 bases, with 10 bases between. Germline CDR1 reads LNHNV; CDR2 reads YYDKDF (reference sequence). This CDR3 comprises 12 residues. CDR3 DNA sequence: TGTGCCACCAGCCAAGACTGGAACGAGCAGTACTTC. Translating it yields CATSQDWNEQYF.